The TCR beta chain described here comes from a study of cytomegalovirus exposure and HLA in healthy donors. Overall study: Samples from HLA-typed donors yielded approximately 88 million unique TCRs in an early data release. Points from the study as a whole: Accurate predictions that matched the HLA-A and HLA-B alleles of most subjects were reportedly made from TCR beta sequences.

The PCR made use of 60 Vbeta and 13 Jbeta primers. Here immunoSEQ multiplex PCR was the method, and the copy in TCRdb shows in-frame clones only, minus some. This table holds approximately 200,000 clones, around 77% found once. Remarks on this clone: Its antigen is not known.

V was pared by 5 bases and J by 3 bases, with 16 bases between. This CDR3 comprises 15 residues. Germline V gene lookup returns CDR1 SGHNT and CDR2 YYREEE (reference sequence). The chain has TRBV5-4 and TRBJ2-3; perhaps TRBD1 as D (7 bases). The source material was PBMCs. This clonotype was sampled from a man aged 30-40 years in good health and CMV-seronegative. CDR3 nucleotide sequence: TGTGCCAGCAGATTCAACAGGGGAGGTACAGATACGCAGTATTTT. Its protein is CASRFNRGGTDTQYF.